Listed below are T cell receptor beta chains from one sample, sequenced in a study of human T cells and chemical hapten exposure. TCRdb used MiXCR to reprocess the RACE reads, holding one entry per CDR3 protein. This sample carries fewer than 100,000 distinct CDR3 sequences, more than 9% of them seen once, and the ten largest clones take 1.5% to 2%. Source: whole blood, taken in connection with sensitization to the hapten diphenylcyclopropenone (DPC). These receptors all come from a man aged 18 to 30 with alopecia areata. Some clones in this sample may be carry-over from other donors' samples. CDR3s include the opening cysteine and the closing phenylalanine or tryptophan. Each record gives: J gene, clone size, V gene, CDR3 protein. Only some rows state a clone size, as once, few, many or a class for expanded clones.

j_gene: TRBJ2-2
abundance: many
v_gene: TRBV7-2
CDR3aa: CASSFDSRTGELFF

j_gene: TRBJ2-6
abundance: .
v_gene: TRBV5-6
CDR3aa: CASSLLGQGAPGANVLTF

j_gene: TRBJ1-3
abundance: few
v_gene: TRBV4-3
CDR3aa: CASSRNSGSGNTIYF

j_gene: TRBJ1-1
abundance: .
v_gene: TRBV21-1
CDR3aa: CASSKSGRGTEAFF

j_gene: TRBJ2-1
abundance: few
v_gene: TRBV29-1
CDR3aa: CSVQGAEIYNEQFF

j_gene: TRBJ1-2
abundance: many
v_gene: TRBV10-3
CDR3aa: CAISESRDYGYTF

j_gene: TRBJ2-2
abundance: many
v_gene: TRBV5-1
CDR3aa: CASSLAVGSDTGELFF

j_gene: TRBJ2-3
abundance: many
v_gene: TRBV18
CDR3aa: CASSPPGSGTQYF

j_gene: TRBJ2-1
abundance: few
v_gene: TRBV7-2
CDR3aa: CASSLVGSQFF

j_gene: TRBJ1-2
abundance: .
v_gene: TRBV5-4
CDR3aa: CASSPPGTYGYTF